Listed here is a single T cell receptor beta chain. The data originate from a study of blood T cell repertoires in COVID-19. The overall study: Italy, Spain and the United States were the sources of the convalescent and acute COVID-19 samples. PBMCs, B-cell-depleted T cells, or T cells were the source of the cDNA or gDNA that made up the material.

The CDR3 extends over 16 amino acids. CDR1 LNHDA and CDR2 SQIVND come from the germline V gene (reference sequence). V was clipped by 4 bases and J by 3 bases, with 16 bases between them. Enrollees, roughly 18 to 89 years old, lived in about two dozen US areas. Per the study methods: Amplification of reference gene primers provided the estimated nucleated cell counts. Measured with immunoSEQ multiplex PCR; TCRdb has only the in-frame clones, and not every one. Clone size and the V and J calls come from that table; the DNA yielded D and trimming. The table shows around 340,000 clones, with 80% to 90% occurring only once.

The rearrangement links TRBV19 to TRBJ1-5, with D tentatively TRBD1 (6 bases). This TCR came from a woman aged 35 to 49 with acute COVID-19. The sequenced sample consisted of PBMCs or T cells enriched from blood (not recorded which). The CDR3: CASSTPAGTPNQPQHF. The CDR3 nucleotides read TGTGCCAGTAGTACCCCGGCCGGGACACCCAATCAGCCCCAGCATTTT.